The text below deals with one T cell receptor beta chain. This could be a read error, since a much larger clone is one nucleotide away. TCRdb reprocessed the PCR reads with MiXCR, giving one entry per CDR3 protein. The data contain some 84,000 distinct CDR3 sequences, 48% of them seen just once; the ten biggest clones take up around 9.1%. The data are from a study of CDR3 diversity in severe acne. The receptor comes from a male donor in good health, serving as a control. Sequenced material: blood.

DNA of the CDR3: TGTGCCAGCAGTGAAGCGTCTGGACGGACTTATGGCTACACCTTC. Translation gives CASSEASGRTYGYTF. The chain has TRBV6-1 and TRBJ1-2; D unresolved. The CDR3 is 15 amino acids. The ends were cut back, 0 bases at V and 5 bases at J, with 13 bases in the middle. Per the germline V gene, CDR1 is MNHNS and CDR2 is SASEGT.